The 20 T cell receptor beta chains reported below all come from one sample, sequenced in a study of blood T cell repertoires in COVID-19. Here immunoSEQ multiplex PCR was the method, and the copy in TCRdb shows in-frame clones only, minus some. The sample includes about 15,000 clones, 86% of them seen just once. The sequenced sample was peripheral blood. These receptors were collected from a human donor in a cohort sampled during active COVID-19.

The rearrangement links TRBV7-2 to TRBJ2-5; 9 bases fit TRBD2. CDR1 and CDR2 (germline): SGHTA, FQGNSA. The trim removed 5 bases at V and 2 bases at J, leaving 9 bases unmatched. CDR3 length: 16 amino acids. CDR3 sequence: CASSRHPSGGQETQYF. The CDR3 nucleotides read TGTGCCAGCAGCCGGCACCCGAGCGGGGGGCAAGAGACCCAGTACTTC.

The CDR3 loop reads CSTSTGYEQYF. The CDR3 DNA reads as TGCAGCACGAGTACGGGCTACGAGCAGTACTTC. The J gene is TRBJ2-7, the V gene TRBV20-1; no reliable D call. This CDR3 comprises 11 residues. CDR1 and CDR2 from the germline V gene are DFQATT and SNEGSKA (reference sequence).

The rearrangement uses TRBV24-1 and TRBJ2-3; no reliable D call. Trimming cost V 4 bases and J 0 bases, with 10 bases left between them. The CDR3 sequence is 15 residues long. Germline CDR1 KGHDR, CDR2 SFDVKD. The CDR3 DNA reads TGTGCCACCAGTGACACTTCTTCTAGCACAGATACGCAGTATTTT. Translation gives CATSDTSSSTDTQYF.

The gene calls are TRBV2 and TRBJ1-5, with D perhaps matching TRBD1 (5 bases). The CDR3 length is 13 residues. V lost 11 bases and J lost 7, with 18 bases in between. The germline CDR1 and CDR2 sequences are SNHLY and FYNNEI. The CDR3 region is CASQAGGWQPQHF. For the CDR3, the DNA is TGTGCCTCCCAGGCGGGGGGTTGGCAGCCCCAGCATTTT. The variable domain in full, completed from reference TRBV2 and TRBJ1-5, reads EPEVTQTPSHQVTQMGQEVILRCVPISNHLYFYWYRQILGQKVEFLVSFYNNEISEKSEIFDDQFSVERPDGSNFTLKIRSTKLEDSAMYFCASQAGGWQPQHFGDGTRLSIL.

CDR3 in DNA: TGTGCCACAAGGAACAGGGGGCAAGACGACACCGGGGAGCTGTTTTTT. It encodes CATRNRGQDDTGELFF. The chain employs TRBV10-3 and TRBJ2-2; TRBD1 aligns across 9 bases. The CDR3 consists of 16 residues. CDR1 is ENHRY, CDR2 SYGVKD, per germline. Germline trimming cut 10 bases from V and 3 bases from J; bases unmatched to any gene: 12.

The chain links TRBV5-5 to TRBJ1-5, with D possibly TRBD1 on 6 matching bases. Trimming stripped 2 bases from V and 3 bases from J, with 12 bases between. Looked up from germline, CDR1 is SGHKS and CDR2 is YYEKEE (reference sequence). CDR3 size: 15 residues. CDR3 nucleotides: TGTGCCAGCAGCTTTGCCTCAGGGGACAATCAGCCCCAGCATTTT. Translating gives CASSFASGDNQPQHF.

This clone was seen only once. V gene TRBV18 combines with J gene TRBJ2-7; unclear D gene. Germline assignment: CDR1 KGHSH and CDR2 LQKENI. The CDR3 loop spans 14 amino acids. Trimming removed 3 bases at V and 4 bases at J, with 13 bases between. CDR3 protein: CASSPSTFSYEQYF. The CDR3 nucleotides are TGTGCCAGCTCACCCAGTACCTTCTCATACGAGCAGTACTTC.

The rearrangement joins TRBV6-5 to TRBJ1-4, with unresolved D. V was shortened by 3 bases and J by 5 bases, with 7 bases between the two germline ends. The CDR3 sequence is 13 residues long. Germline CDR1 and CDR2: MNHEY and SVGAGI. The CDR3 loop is CASSYLQNEKLFF. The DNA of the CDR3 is TGTGCCAGCAGTTATCTTCAGAATGAAAAACTGTTTTTT.

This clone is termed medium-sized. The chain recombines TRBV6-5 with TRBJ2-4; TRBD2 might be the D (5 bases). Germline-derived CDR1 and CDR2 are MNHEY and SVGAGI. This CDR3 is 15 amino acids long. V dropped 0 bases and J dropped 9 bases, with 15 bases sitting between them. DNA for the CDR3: TGTGCCAGCAGTTACTCCTCAACGGGGTCCGGCATTCAGTACTTC. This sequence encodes CASSYSSTGSGIQYF.

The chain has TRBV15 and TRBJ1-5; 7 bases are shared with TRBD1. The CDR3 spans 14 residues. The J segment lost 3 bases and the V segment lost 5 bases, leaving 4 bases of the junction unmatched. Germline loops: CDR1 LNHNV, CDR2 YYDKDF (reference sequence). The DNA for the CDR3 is TGTGCCACCAGCTACGGGACAGTCAATCAGCCCCAGCATTTT. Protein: CATSYGTVNQPQHF.

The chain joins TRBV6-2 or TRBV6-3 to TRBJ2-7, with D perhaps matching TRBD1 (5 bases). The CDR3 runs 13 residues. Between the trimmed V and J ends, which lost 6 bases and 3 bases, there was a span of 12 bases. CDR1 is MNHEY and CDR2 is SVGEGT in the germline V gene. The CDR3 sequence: CASSHGQNYEQYF. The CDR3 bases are TGTGCCAGCAGCCACGGACAAAACTACGAGCAGTACTTC.

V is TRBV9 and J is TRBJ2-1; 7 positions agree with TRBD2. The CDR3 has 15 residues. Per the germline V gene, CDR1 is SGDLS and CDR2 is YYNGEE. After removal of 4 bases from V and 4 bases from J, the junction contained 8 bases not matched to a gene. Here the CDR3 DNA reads TGTGCCAGCAGCTCAGAGGGGAGGGATTACAATGAGCAGTTCTTC. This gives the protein CASSSEGRDYNEQFF.

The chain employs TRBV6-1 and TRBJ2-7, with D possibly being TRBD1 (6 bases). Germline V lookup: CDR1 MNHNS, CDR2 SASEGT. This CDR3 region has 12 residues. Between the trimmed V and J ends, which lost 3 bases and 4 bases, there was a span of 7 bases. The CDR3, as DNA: TGTGCCAGCAGTGAGCAGGGGTACGAGCAGTACTTC. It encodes CASSEQGYEQYF.

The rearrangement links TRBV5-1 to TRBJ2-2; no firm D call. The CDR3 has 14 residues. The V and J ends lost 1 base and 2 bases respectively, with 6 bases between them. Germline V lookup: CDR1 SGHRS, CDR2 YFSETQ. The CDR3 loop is CASSLSTNTGELFF. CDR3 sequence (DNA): TGCGCCAGCAGCTTGAGCACTAACACCGGGGAGCTGTTTTTT.

The CDR3 is CSVEDLGAYGYTF. The CDR3 DNA follows: TGCAGCGTTGAAGATCTAGGAGCCTATGGCTACACCTTC. This rearrangement joins TRBV29-1 to TRBJ1-2; D is ambiguous. The CDR3 length is 13 residues. V was shortened by 0 bases and J by 4 bases, with 9 bases between the two germline ends. Germline V CDR1 and CDR2: SQVTM, ANQGSEA.

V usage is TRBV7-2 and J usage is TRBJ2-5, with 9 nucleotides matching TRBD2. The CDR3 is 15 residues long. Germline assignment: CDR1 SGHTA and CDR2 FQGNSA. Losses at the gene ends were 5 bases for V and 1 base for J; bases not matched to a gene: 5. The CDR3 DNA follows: TGTGCCAGCAGCCCTTTTAGCGGGGGCCAAGAGACCCAGTACTTC. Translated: CASSPFSGGQETQYF.

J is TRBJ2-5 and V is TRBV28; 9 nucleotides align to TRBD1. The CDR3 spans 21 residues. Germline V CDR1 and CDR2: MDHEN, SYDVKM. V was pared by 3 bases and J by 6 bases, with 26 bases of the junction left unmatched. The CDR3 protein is CASSFPLPDRDRAVNRQTQYF. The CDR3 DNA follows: TGTGCCAGCAGTTTCCCACTCCCTGACCGGGACAGGGCTGTCAATAGGCAGACCCAGTACTTC.

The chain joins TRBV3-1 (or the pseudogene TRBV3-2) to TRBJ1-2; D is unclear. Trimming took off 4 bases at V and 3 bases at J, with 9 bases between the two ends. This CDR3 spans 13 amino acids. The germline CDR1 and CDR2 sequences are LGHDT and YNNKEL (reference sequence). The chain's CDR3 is CASSPTIYYGYTF. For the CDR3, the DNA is TGTGCCAGCAGCCCAACAATATACTATGGCTACACCTTC.

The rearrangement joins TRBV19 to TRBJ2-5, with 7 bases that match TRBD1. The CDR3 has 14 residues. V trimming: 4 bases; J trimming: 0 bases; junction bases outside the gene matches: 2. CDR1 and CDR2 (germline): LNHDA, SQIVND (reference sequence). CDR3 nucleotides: TGTGCCAGTAGTACCAGGGGGAACCAAGAGACCCAGTACTTC. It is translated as CASSTRGNQETQYF.

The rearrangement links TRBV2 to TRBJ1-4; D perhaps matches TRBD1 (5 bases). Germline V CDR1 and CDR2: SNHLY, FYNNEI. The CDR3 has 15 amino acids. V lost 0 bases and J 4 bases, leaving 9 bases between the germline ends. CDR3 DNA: TGTGCCAGCAGTGAAGCAGGGGCCGTTAATGAAAAACTGTTTTTT. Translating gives CASSEAGAVNEKLFF.